The T cell receptor (beta chain) described here comes from a study of patients and donors after allogeneic stem cell transplantation (TCRdb year 2020). Libraries were built with RT-PCR. For sequencing, a NextSeq 550 was employed. Using fastp at Q25 and MiXCR, TCRdb reprocessed the public reads and kept productive beta chains. Merged by CDR3 protein, the rows form single entries marked with the most common genes and DNA. This sample is represented by more than 850,000 distinct CDR3 sequences; roughly 17% of them were singletons. Of the sample, roughly 6% is held by the ten largest clones. This clonotype was found a few times. The target of this receptor is not known. Base qualities are not at hand, and no much larger clone is one base apart. Spanning cysteine to phenylalanine, the CDR3 consists of 14 amino acids. The kept DNA is CDR3 alone, 42 bases in frame from the first base. Here V drops 2 bases and J drops 4 bases, and the junction holds 3 bases not matched to any gene. Per the germline V gene, MNHEY is the CDR1 and SVGAGI is the CDR2.

The sequenced sample was blood, either unsorted or a sorted T cell fraction (not recorded which). The receptor comes from a human donor who was either an allogeneic HSCT recipient or a stem cell or donor lymphocyte infusion donor (not recorded which). It is not recorded whose cells these are; they may come from a transplant donor. The receptor chain draws on TRBV6-5 and TRBJ1-1, with 8 bases in between that match TRBD1. The base sequence is TGTGCCAGCAGTTACCACGACAGGGGCACTGAAGCTTTCTTT. Translated, it gives CASSYHDRGTEAFF.